This entry describes one TCR beta chain. Trimming removed 5 bases at V and 5 bases at J, with 9 bases between. This CDR3 comprises 11 residues. Germline loops: CDR1 DFQATT, CDR2 SNEGSKA (reference sequence). This sample was taken from a study of cytomegalovirus exposure and HLA in healthy donors. The PCR was carried out with 60 Vbeta primers and 13 Jbeta primers. The assay was immunoSEQ multiplex PCR, and TCRdb's table has in-frame clones only and misses some. This sample yields some 150,000 clones, of which around 79% are seen a single time; about 4% belongs to the top ten. The clonotype comes from a human donor in good health. This chain connects TRBV20-1 to TRBJ2-5; the D gene is possibly TRBD2 (6 bases). The material sequenced was PBMCs. The CDR3 spells CSAPGVETQYF. CDR3 DNA sequence: TGCAGTGCTCCGGGGGTGGAGACCCAGTACTTC.